The 11 T cell receptor beta chains below all came from one sample that was sequenced in a study of blood T cell repertoires in COVID-19. TCRdb's table, derived via immunoSEQ multiplex PCR, lists solely in-frame clones and lacks some. This sample yields 95,000 to 120,000 clones, of which about 85% are seen a single time; around an eighth belongs to the top ten. Specimen: peripheral blood. Receptor source: a human donor in a cohort sampled during active COVID-19.

The V call is TRBV27, the J call TRBJ2-3, with D hard to call. CDR1 and CDR2 from the germline V gene are MNHEY and SMNVEV (reference sequence). V lost 7 bases to trimming and J lost 6 bases, with 8 bases between them. CDR3 length: 11 amino acids. CDR3 residues: CASTFLDTQYF. DNA for the CDR3: TGTGCCAGCACTTTCTTGGATACGCAGTATTTT.

The chain couples TRBV6-5 to TRBJ2-4, with 10 bases aligning to TRBD1. This CDR3 is 14 amino acids long. Losses at the gene ends were 6 bases for V and 7 bases for J; bases not matched to a gene: 6. Germline CDR1 and CDR2: MNHEY and SVGAGI. CDR3 bases: TGTGCCAGCAGGACAGGGGGCGTAATGAACATTCAGTACTTC. Its translation: CASRTGGVMNIQYF.

The chain carries TRBV7-2 and TRBJ2-5, with TRBD1 matching 8 bases. CDR3 size: 15 residues. V lost 5 bases to trimming and J lost 7 bases; unmatched junction nucleotides: 12. CDR1 and CDR2 (germline): SGHTA, FQGNSA. The CDR3, as DNA: TGTGCCAGCAGCCTGATGACAGGGGTTGGAGGGACCCAGTACTTC. Translated, it gives CASSLMTGVGGTQYF.

The chain combines TRBV28 with TRBJ1-3, with D possibly being TRBD1 (6 bases). Germline-derived CDR1 and CDR2 are MDHEN and SYDVKM. V gave up 6 bases and J gave up 1 base, with 19 bases separating them. This CDR3 is built from 17 residues. The CDR3 region has the DNA TGTGCCAGCAGGTACCGGGACACCGCGGGTTCTGGAAACACCATATATTTT. Amino acids: CASRYRDTAGSGNTIYF.

The chain links TRBV7-8 to TRBJ2-1; 10 bases line up with TRBD2. Germline assignment: CDR1 SGHVS and CDR2 FQNEAQ. This CDR3 has 18 residues. The trim removed 5 bases at V and 3 bases at J, leaving 13 bases unmatched. The CDR3 loop is CASSPLAGATSGYNEQFF. In DNA form, the CDR3 reads TGTGCCAGCAGCCCGCTAGCGGGGGCAACATCCGGCTACAATGAGCAGTTCTTC.

The CDR3 bases are TGTGCCAGCAGCCGGGGGACCAATGAGCAGTTCTTC. This gives the protein CASSRGTNEQFF. The chain has TRBV11-3 and TRBJ2-1, with a tentative D call TRBD2 (6 bases). This CDR3 is 12 amino acids long. Trimming took off 5 bases at V and 6 bases at J, with 8 bases between the two ends. Germline CDR1 SGHNT, CDR2 YENEEA. Looking up the rest from reference TRBV11-3 and TRBJ2-1 gives the full variable domain: EAGVVQSPRYKIIEKKQPVAFWCNPISGHNTLYWYLQNLGQGPELLIRYENEEAVDDSQLPKDRFSAERLKGVDSTLKIQPAELGDSAVYLCASSRGTNEQFFGPGTRLTVL.

The chain is built from TRBV4-1 and TRBJ1-2, with a weak D call TRBD1 (6 bases). V lost 0 bases and J 4 bases, leaving 18 bases between the germline ends. CDR1 MGHRA and CDR2 YSYEKL come from the germline V gene. The CDR3 consists of 17 residues. CDR3 coding DNA: TGCGCCAGCAGCCAAGATCATGACAGGTCGGGTCCCTATGGCTACACCTTC. Translated: CASSQDHDRSGPYGYTF.

The CDR3 region is CASRPGQDVYEQYF. The CDR3 region has the DNA TGTGCCAGCAGACCGGGACAGGACGTTTACGAGCAGTACTTC. This rearrangement joins TRBV5-4 to TRBJ2-7; 8 nucleotides align to TRBD1. The CDR3 spans 14 residues. The germline CDR1 and CDR2 sequences are SGHNT and YYREEE (reference sequence). V shed 5 bases, J shed 4 bases, and the junction held 8 bases outside the gene matches.

The chain combines TRBV6-5 with TRBJ2-5; 16 bases are shared with TRBD2. Per the germline V gene, CDR1 is MNHEY and CDR2 is SVGAGI. This CDR3 region has 15 residues. Unmatched junction bases numbered 2, after V lost 6 bases and J lost 4 bases. CDR3: CASRGTSGGAETQYF. CDR3 DNA sequence: TGTGCCAGCAGGGGGACTAGCGGGGGGGCAGAGACCCAGTACTTC.

V gene TRBV7-2 combines with J gene TRBJ2-1; D is ambiguous. Germline lookup yields CDR1 SGHTA and CDR2 FQGNSA. V dropped 1 base and J dropped 7 bases, with 5 bases sitting between them. The CDR3 runs 12 residues. The CDR3 region is CASSLDQNEQFF. CDR3 DNA: TGTGCCAGCAGCTTAGACCAGAATGAGCAGTTCTTC.

The rearrangement links TRBV11-3 to TRBJ2-7; TRBD2 might be the D (7 bases). CDR1 and CDR2 from the germline V gene are SGHNT and YENEEA. The germline V and J ends were trimmed by 5 bases and 7 bases, with 21 bases remaining between them. This CDR3 spans 15 amino acids. The CDR3 nucleotides read TGTGCCAGCAGCCCCGGAGGGGGGGCGAATTTTGAGCAGTACTTC. Residues: CASSPGGGANFEQYF.